This T cell receptor beta chain was sequenced in a study of Ad26.COV2.S vaccination and SARS-CoV-2 variants. About the research overall: By the intramuscular route, Ad26.COV2.S was given once, or twice 56 days apart.

V lost 4 bases and J 8 bases, leaving 11 bases between the germline ends. Germline V gene lookup returns CDR1 GTSNPN and CDR2 SVGIG (reference sequence). This CDR3 comprises 11 residues. Concerning this clone itself: Its cognate antigen is unknown.

Assay: immunoSEQ multiplex PCR; the TCRdb copy retains only in-frame clones and omits some. The sample records about 370,000 clones, over 75% being singletons. Study-wide results and limits: Higher spike-specific TCR breadth was found in vaccine recipients than in placebo recipients.

Treatment here: about 20 received Ad26.COV2.S at low or high dose, single or two shots; several received placebo; per-sample allocation not given. Repertoires come from day 63 after the first vaccine or placebo injection. Built on an Ad26 vector, the vaccine expressed Wuhan-strain SARS-CoV-2 spike. The material was peripheral blood, obtained in a trial of Ad26.COV2.S vaccine versus placebo. This receptor was taken from a person between 18 and 59 years old who received the Ad26.COV2.S COVID-19 vaccine or a placebo. V gene TRBV30 combines with J gene TRBJ1-2; D might be TRBD1 (5 bases). The CDR3 coding sequence is TGTGCCTGGAACTGGGGGGTCGGCTACACCTTC. It is translated as CAWNWGVGYTF.